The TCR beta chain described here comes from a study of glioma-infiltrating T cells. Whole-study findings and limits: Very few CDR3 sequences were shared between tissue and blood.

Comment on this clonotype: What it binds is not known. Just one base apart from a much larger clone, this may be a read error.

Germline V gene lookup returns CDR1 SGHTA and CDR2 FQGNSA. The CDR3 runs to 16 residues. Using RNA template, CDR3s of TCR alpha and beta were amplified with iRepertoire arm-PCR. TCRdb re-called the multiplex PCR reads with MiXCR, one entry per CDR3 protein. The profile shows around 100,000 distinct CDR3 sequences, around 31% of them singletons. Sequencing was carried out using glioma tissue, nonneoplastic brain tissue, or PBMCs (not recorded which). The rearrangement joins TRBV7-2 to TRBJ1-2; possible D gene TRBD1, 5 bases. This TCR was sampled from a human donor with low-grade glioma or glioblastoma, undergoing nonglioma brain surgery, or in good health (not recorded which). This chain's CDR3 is CASRLAIGDGGYGYTF. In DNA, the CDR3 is TGTGCCAGCAGATTAGCGATCGGAGACGGGGGTTATGGCTACACCTTC.